A single sample gave rise to the 13 T cell receptor beta chains below, sequenced in a study of cytomegalovirus exposure and HLA in healthy donors. Primers: 60 Vbeta forward and 13 Jbeta reverse. Here immunoSEQ multiplex PCR was the method, and the copy in TCRdb shows in-frame clones only, minus some. The table lists about 59,000 clones, with approximately 5.3% in the top ten. Sequenced sample: PBMCs. These receptors were taken from a man in his thirties or forties in good health and CMV-seropositive.

This chain links TRBV4-1 with TRBJ2-1; TRBD2 aligns across 8 bases. Germline loops: CDR1 MGHRA, CDR2 YSYEKL. V shed 1 base, J shed 5 bases, and the junction held 7 bases outside the gene matches. This CDR3 has 16 residues. CDR3 amino acids: CASSQVGSGAHNEQFF. DNA for the CDR3: TGCGCCAGCAGCCAAGTGGGTAGCGGGGCCCACAATGAGCAGTTCTTC.

The DNA for the CDR3 is TGTGCCAGCAGTTTTACTCCACAAGGGGCTGAAGCTTTCTTT. Translating it yields CASSFTPQGAEAFF. This chain links TRBV6-5 with TRBJ1-1, with D possibly matching TRBD1 (5 bases). Germline CDR1 is MNHEY and CDR2 is SVGAGI. This CDR3 is built from 14 residues. V was trimmed by 4 bases and J by 6 bases, leaving 15 bases between them.

The V call is TRBV5-6, the J call TRBJ1-5; D is possibly TRBD1 (5 bases). Trimming removed 4 bases at V and 2 bases at J, with 7 bases between. Germline V gene sequence: CDR1 SGHDT, CDR2 YYEEEE. This CDR3 region has 13 residues. The CDR3 DNA reads as TGTGCCAGCAGCCTGACAGGCAATCAGCCCCAGCATTTT. Protein product: CASSLTGNQPQHF.

The rearrangement joins TRBV19 to TRBJ1-1; the D gene is possibly TRBD1 (6 bases). Germline CDR1 is LNHDA and CDR2 is SQIVND (reference sequence). Trimming cost V 1 base and J 3 bases, with 21 bases left between them. CDR3 length: 18 amino acids. CDR3 nucleotide sequence: TGTGCCAGTAGTATAGTGGGCAGCGTCCGAGAGGGGGACACTGAAGCTTTCTTT. Its protein is CASSIVGSVREGDTEAFF.

The V call is TRBV6-5, the J call TRBJ2-2; D unclear. V lost 1 base and J 8 bases, leaving 11 bases between the germline ends. Germline V gene sequence: CDR1 MNHEY, CDR2 SVGAGI. CDR3 length: 14 amino acids. The CDR3 reads CASSYLRSRGELFF. The CDR3 nucleotides are TGTGCCAGCAGTTACTTGCGGTCGCGGGGGGAGCTGTTTTTT.

The chain uses TRBV9 and TRBJ2-7; D gene uncertain. This CDR3 has 14 residues. Trimming left V 3 bases short and J 2 bases short, with 12 bases between. Germline V gene sequence: CDR1 SGDLS, CDR2 YYNGEE. The CDR3 region is CASSASAQAYEQYF. CDR3 bases: TGTGCCAGCAGCGCGTCGGCTCAGGCCTACGAGCAGTACTTC.

The chain combines TRBV4-1 with TRBJ1-1; D possibly corresponds to TRBD1 (5 bases). Germline-derived CDR1 and CDR2 are MGHRA and YSYEKL. The CDR3 runs to 18 residues. Trimming stripped 0 bases from V and 0 bases from J, with 17 bases between. CDR3 coding DNA: TGCGCCAGCAGCCAAGATCTCGGGGGGTTTCTACTGAACACTGAAGCTTTCTTT. Its protein product is CASSQDLGGFLLNTEAFF.

This rearrangement joins TRBV27 to TRBJ2-3; D might be TRBD2 (6 bases). In germline, CDR1 is MNHEY, CDR2 SMNVEV (reference sequence). The CDR3 runs to 15 residues. V was shortened by 1 base and J by 4 bases, with 12 bases between the two germline ends. The CDR3: CASSLYAPGADTQYF. The CDR3 DNA sequence: TGTGCCAGCAGTTTATATGCACCGGGAGCAGATACGCAGTATTTT.

V gene TRBV6-5 combines with J gene TRBJ2-7; tentatively, D is TRBD1 (5 bases). This CDR3 contains 15 residues. CDR1 and CDR2 (germline): MNHEY, SVGAGI. V shed 5 bases and J shed 2 bases, with 16 bases lying between them. For the CDR3, the DNA is TGTGCCAGCAGTCCCTCCCTACCAGGGACCTACGAGCAGTACTTC. The encoded protein is CASSPSLPGTYEQYF.

The chain recombines TRBV30 with TRBJ2-7; 7 bases are shared with TRBD1. Germline V gene sequence: CDR1 GTSNPN, CDR2 SVGIG (reference sequence). Trimming at V came to 4 bases and at J to 2 bases, leaving 5 bases not matched to a gene. This CDR3 contains 13 residues. Written as DNA, the CDR3 is TGTGCCTGGAAAGGGGGCAGTCCCTACGAGCAGTACTTC. Translating it yields CAWKGGSPYEQYF.

V is TRBV7-3 and J is TRBJ2-1; 10 bases agree with TRBD2. Losses at the gene ends were 5 bases for V and 10 bases for J; bases not matched to a gene: 8. The CDR3 has 14 residues. Germline CDR1 SGHTA, CDR2 FQGTGA. The CDR3 reads CASSQWTSGGEQFF. The CDR3 nucleotides are TGTGCCAGCAGCCAATGGACTAGCGGAGGGGAGCAGTTCTTC.

The genes are TRBV6-5 and TRBJ2-1, with TRBD2 matching over 11 bases. V dropped 7 bases and J dropped 7; count of bases not matched to a gene: 6. Germline loops: CDR1 MNHEY, CDR2 SVGAGI. CDR3 length equals 14 residues. The CDR3: CASKGVAGGNEQFF. The CDR3 coding sequence is TGTGCCAGCAAGGGGGTAGCGGGAGGGAATGAGCAGTTCTTC.

CDR3 sequence: CASSGGTGLWPQHF. The DNA of the CDR3 is TGTGCCAGCAGTGGTGGGACAGGGTTATGGCCCCAGCATTTT. The chain is built from TRBV2 and TRBJ1-5, with 9 positions matching TRBD1. Germline CDR1 reads SNHLY; CDR2 reads FYNNEI. This CDR3 comprises 14 residues. J was trimmed by 9 bases and V by 4 bases; bases with no gene match: 7.